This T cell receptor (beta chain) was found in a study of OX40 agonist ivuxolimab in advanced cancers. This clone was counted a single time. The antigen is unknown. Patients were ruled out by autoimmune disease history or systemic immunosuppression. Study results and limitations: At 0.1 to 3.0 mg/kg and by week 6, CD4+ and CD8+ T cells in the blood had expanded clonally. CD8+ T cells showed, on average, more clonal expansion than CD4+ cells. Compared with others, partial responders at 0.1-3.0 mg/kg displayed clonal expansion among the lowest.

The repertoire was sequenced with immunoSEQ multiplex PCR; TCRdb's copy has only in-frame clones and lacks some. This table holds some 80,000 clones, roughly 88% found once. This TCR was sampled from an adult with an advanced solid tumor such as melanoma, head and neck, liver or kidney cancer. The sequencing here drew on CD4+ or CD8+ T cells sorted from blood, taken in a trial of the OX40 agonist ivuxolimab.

The CDR3 loop is CASSRTSGGVGEQFF. DNA for the CDR3: TGTGCCAGCAGCCGGACTAGCGGGGGGGTGGGTGAGCAGTTCTTC. V gene TRBV6-5 combines with J gene TRBJ2-1, with 15 bases aligning to TRBD2. The CDR3 length is 15 residues. Germline V gene sequence: CDR1 MNHEY, CDR2 SVGAGI. The junction had 6 bases not matched to a gene; V was cut back by 6 bases and J by 9 bases.